The sample holds a few counts of the clone carrying this T cell receptor beta chain. Its target is not known. The entry originates in a study of CD8 T cells in ankylosing spondylitis. TCRdb ran MiXCR on the 5' RACE reads and lists one entry per CDR3 protein. The sample carries about 500,000 distinct CDR3 sequences, about 5.2% recorded once. Study-wide results and caveats: Reactive arthritis synovial fluid and blood previously showed some of these motif variants. There was a TCR beta motif, made of several highly homologous variants, that appeared characteristic of ankylosing spondylitis blood.

CDR1 and CDR2 (germline): ENHRY, SYGVKD. The CDR3 totals 15 residues. With 2 bases removed from V and 3 bases from J, the gap between germline ends came to 14 bases. Sequenced: blood, either unsorted or a sorted T cell fraction (not recorded which). The sequence derives from a male donor with ankylosing spondylitis. J is TRBJ2-7 and V is TRBV10-3, with a weak D call TRBD2 (6 bases). The CDR3 loop is CAISETRDSYYEQYF. The CDR3 DNA follows: TGTGCCATCAGTGAGACCAGGGACTCATACTACGAGCAGTACTTC.